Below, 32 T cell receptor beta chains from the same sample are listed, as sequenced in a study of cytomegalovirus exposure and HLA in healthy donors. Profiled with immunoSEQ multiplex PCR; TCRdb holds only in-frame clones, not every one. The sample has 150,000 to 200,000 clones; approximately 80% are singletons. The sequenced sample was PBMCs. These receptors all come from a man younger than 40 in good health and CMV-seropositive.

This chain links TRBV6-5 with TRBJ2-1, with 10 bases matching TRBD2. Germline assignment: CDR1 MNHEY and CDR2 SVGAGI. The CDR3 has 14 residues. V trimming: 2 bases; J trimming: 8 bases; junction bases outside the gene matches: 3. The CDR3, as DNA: TGTGCCAGCAGTTACGGGCTAGCGGGAGATGAGCAGTTCTTC. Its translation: CASSYGLAGDEQFF.

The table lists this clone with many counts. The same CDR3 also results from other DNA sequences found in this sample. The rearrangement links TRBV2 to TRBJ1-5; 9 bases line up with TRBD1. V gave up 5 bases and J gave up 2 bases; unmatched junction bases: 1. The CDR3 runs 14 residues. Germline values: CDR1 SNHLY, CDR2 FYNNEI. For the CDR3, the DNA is TGTGCCAGCAGTTGGACAGGGGGCAATCAGCCCCAGCATTTT. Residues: CASSWTGGNQPQHF.

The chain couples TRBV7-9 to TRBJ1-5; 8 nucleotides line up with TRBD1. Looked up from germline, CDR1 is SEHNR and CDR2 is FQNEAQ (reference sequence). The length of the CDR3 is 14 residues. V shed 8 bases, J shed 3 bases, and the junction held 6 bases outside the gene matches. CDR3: CASGDRYSNQPQHF. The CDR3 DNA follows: TGTGCCAGCGGGGACAGGTATTCCAATCAGCCCCAGCATTTT.

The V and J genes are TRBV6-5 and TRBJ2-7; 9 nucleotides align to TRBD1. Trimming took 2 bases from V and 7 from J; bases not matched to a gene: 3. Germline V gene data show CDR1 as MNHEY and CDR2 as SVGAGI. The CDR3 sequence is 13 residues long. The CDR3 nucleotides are TGTGCCAGCAGTTACGGACAGGGGAAGGAGCAGTACTTC. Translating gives CASSYGQGKEQYF.

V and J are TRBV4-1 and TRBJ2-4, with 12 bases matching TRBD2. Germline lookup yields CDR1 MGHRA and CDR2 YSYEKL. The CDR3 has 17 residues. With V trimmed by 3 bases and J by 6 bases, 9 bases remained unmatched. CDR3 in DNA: TGCGCCAGCAGCCAGCGGCCTAGCGGGGGGGCCGGAAACATTCAGTACTTC. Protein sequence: CASSQRPSGGAGNIQYF.

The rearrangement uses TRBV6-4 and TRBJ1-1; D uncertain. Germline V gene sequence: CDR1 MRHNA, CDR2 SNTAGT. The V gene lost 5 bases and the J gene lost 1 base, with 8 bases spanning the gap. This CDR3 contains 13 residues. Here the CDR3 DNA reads TGTGCCAGCAGTAAACAGAGGAACACTGAAGCTTTCTTT. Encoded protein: CASSKQRNTEAFF.

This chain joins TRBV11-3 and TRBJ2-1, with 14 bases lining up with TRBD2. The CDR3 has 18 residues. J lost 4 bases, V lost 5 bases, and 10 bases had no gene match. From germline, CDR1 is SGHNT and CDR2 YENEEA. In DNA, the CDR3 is TGTGCCAGCAGCAAGCGGACTAGCGGGGGGACCATATACAATGAGCAGTTCTTC. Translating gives CASSKRTSGGTIYNEQFF. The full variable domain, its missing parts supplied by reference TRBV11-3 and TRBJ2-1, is EAGVVQSPRYKIIEKKQPVAFWCNPISGHNTLYWYLQNLGQGPELLIRYENEEAVDDSQLPKDRFSAERLKGVDSTLKIQPAELGDSAVYLCASSKRTSGGTIYNEQFFGPGTRLTVL.

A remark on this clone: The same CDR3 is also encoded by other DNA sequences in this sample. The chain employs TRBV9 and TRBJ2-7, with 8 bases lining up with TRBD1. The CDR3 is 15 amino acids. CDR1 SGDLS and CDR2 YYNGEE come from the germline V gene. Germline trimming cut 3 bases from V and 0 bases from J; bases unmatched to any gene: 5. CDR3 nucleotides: TGTGCCAGCAGCGCCCGGGACAGGAGCTCCTACGAGCAGTACTTC. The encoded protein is CASSARDRSSYEQYF. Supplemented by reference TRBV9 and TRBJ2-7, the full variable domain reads DSGVTQTPKHLITATGQRVTLRCSPRSGDLSVYWYQQSLDQGLQFLIQYYNGEERAKGNILERFSAQQFPDLHSELNLSSLELGDSALYFCASSARDRSSYEQYFGPGTRLTVT.

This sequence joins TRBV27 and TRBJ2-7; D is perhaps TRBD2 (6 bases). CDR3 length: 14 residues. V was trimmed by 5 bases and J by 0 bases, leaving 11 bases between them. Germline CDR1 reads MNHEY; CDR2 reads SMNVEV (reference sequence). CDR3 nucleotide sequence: TGTGCCAGCAGTCCCCCGGGAGCCTCCTACGAGCAGTACTTC. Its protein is CASSPPGASYEQYF.

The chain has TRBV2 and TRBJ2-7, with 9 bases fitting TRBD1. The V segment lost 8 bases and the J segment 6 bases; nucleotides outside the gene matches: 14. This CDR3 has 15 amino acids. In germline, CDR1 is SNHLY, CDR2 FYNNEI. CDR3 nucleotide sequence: TGTGCCAGCCTAGATACCGGGACAGGGATCGGCGAGCAGTACTTC. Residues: CASLDTGTGIGEQYF.

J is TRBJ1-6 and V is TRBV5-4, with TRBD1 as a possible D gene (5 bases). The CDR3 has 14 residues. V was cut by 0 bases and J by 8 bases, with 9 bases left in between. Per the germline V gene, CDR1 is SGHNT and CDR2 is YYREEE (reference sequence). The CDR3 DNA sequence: TGTGCCAGCAGCTTGGAGGGGTACGATTCACCCCTCCACTTT. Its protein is CASSLEGYDSPLHF.

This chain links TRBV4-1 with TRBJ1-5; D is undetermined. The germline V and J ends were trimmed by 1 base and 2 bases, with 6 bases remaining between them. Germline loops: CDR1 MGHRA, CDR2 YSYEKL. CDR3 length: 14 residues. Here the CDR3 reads CASSQGQGNQPQHF. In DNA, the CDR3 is TGCGCCAGCAGCCAAGGGCAGGGCAATCAGCCCCAGCATTTT.

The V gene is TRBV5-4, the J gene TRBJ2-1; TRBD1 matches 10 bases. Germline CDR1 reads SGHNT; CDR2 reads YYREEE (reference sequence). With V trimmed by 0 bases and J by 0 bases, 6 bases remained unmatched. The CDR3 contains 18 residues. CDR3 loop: CASSLDQGQGSSYNEQFF. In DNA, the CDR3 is TGTGCCAGCAGCTTGGATCAGGGACAGGGGAGCTCCTACAATGAGCAGTTCTTC.

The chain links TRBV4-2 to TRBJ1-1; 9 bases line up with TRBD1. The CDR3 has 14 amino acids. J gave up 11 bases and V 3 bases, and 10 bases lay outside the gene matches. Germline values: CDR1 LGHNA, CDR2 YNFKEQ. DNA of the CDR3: TGTGCCAGCAGCCAGTTTACAGGGGGCACGGAGGCTTTCTTT. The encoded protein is CASSQFTGGTEAFF.

The CDR3 DNA reads TGTGCCAGCAAAGGGGCGGGGACCAACACCGGGGAGCTGTTTTTT. It encodes CASKGAGTNTGELFF. The rearrangement joins TRBV7-9 to TRBJ2-2, with D possibly being TRBD2 (6 bases). This CDR3 contains 15 residues. Trimming cost V 7 bases and J 2 bases, with 14 bases left between them. Per germline, CDR1 SEHNR and CDR2 FQNEAQ (reference sequence).

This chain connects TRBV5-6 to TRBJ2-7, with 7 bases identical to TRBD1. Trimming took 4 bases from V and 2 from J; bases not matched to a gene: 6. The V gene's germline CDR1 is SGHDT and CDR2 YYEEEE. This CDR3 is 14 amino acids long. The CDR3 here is CASSTGQPTYEQYF. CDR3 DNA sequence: TGTGCCAGCAGCACGGGACAGCCTACCTACGAGCAGTACTTC. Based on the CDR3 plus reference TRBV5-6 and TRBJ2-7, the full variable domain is DAGVTQSPTHLIKTRGQQVTLRCSPKSGHDTVSWYQQALGQGPQFIFQYYEEEERQRGNFPDRFSGHQFPNYSSELNVNALLLGDSALYLCASSTGQPTYEQYFGPGTRLTVT.

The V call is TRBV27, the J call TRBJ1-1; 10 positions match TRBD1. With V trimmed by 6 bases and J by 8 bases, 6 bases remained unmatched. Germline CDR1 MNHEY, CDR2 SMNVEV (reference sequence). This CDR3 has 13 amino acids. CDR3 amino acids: CASRYGQGGEAFF. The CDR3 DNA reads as TGTGCCAGCAGATATGGACAGGGGGGCGAAGCTTTCTTT.

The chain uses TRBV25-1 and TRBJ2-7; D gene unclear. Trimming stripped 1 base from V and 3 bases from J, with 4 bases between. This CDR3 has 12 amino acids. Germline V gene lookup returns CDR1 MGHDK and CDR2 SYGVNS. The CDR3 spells CASSESDYEQYF. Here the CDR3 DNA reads TGTGCCAGCAGTGAATCAGACTACGAGCAGTACTTC.

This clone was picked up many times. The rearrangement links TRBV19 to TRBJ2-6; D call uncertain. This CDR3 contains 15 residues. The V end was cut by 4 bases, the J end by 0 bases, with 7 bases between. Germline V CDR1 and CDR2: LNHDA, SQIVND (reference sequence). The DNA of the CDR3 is TGTGCCAGTAGTACATCCATCTCTGGGGCCAACGTCCTGACTTTC. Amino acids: CASSTSISGANVLTF.

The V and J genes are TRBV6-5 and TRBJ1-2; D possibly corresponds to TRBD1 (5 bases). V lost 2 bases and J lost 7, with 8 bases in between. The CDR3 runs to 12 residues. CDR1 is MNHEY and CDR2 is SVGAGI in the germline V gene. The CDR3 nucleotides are TGTGCCAGCAGTTACCGGGGGAGTGGCTACACCTTC. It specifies CASSYRGSGYTF.

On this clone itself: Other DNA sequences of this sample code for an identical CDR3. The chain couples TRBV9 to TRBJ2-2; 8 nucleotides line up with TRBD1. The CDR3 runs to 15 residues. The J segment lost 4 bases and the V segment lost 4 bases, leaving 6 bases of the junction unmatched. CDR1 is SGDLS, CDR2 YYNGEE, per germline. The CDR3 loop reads CASSPQGAGTGELFF. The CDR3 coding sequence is TGTGCCAGCAGCCCTCAGGGGGCCGGCACCGGGGAGCTGTTTTTT.

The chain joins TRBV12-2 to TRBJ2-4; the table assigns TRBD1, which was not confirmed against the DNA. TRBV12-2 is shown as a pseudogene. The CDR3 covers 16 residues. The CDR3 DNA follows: TGTGCAAGTCGCTTAGCGCAGGGGGGTTCCAAAAACATTCAGTACTTC. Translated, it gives CASRLAQGGSKNIQYF.

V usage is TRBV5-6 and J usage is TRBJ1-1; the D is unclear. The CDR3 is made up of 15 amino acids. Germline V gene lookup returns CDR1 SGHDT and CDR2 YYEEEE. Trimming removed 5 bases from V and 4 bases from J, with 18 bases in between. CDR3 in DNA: TGTGCCAGCAGTTTGCCGGGATCCGATGGCACTGAAGCTTTCTTT. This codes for CASSLPGSDGTEAFF.

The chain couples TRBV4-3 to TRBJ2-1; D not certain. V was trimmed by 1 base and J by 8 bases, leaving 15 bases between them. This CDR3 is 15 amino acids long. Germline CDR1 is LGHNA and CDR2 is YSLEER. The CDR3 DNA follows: TGCGCCAGCAGCCAAGCAGAGCTGACTGAGGATGAGCAGTTCTTC. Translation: CASSQAELTEDEQFF.

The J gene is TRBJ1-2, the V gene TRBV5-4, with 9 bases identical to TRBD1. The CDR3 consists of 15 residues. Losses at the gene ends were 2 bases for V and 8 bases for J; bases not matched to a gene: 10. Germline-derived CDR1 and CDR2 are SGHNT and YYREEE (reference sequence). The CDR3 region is CASSLSYGTGLGYTF. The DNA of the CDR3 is TGTGCCAGCAGCTTATCTTACGGGACAGGGCTCGGCTACACCTTC.

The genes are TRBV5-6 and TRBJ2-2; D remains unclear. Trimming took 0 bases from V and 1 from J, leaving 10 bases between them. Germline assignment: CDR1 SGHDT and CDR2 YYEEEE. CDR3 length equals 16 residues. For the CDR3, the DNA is TGTGCCAGCAGCTTGGTTCGGGTCGGGAACACCGGGGAGCTGTTTTTT. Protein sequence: CASSLVRVGNTGELFF.

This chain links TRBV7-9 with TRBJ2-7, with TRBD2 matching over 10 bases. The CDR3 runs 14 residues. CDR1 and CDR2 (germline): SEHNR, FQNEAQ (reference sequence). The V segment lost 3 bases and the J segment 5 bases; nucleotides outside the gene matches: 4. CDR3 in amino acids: CASSLGLALHEQYF. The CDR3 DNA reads TGTGCCAGCAGCTTGGGACTAGCGCTCCACGAGCAGTACTTC.

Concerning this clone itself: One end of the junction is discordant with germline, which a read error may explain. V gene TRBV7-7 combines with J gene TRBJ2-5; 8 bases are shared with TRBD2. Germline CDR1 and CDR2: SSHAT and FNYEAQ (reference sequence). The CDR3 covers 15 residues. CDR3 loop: CASSLGGGPFETQYF. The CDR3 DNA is TGTGCTAGCAGCTTAGGCGGGGGGCCGTTCGAGACCCAGTACTTC.

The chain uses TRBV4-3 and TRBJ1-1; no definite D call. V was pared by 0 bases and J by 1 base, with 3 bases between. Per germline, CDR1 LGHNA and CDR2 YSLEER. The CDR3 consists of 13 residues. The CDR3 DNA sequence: TGCGCCAGCAGCCAAGACCGGAACACTGAAGCTTTCTTT. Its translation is CASSQDRNTEAFF.

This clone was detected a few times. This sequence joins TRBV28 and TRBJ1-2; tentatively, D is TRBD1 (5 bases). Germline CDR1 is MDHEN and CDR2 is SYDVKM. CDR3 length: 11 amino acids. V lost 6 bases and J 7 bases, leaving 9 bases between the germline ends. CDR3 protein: CASRSGGGYTF. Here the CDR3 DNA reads TGTGCCAGCAGATCGGGGGGTGGCTACACCTTC.

CDR3 sequence reads: CASREGGAMNTEAFF. For the CDR3, the DNA is TGTGCCAGCCGAGAGGGCGGTGCCATGAACACTGAAGCTTTCTTT. V is TRBV19 and J is TRBJ1-1; D is unresolved. Per germline, CDR1 LNHDA and CDR2 SQIVND (reference sequence). V was pared by 9 bases and J by 0 bases, with 17 bases between. The CDR3 length is 15 residues.

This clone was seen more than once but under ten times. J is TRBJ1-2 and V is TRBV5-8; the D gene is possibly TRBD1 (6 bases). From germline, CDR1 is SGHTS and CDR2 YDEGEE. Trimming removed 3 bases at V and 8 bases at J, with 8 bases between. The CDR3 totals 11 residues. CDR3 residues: CASSSGAGYTF. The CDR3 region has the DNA TGTGCCAGCAGCTCAGGGGCCGGCTACACCTTC.